This T cell receptor (beta chain) was observed in a study of T cell responses to AZD1222 COVID-19 vaccine (dated by TCRdb to 2020 to 2023). Looking at the study overall: A total of roughly 240 trial participants underwent TCR sequencing, of whom about 210 received two doses of AZD1222 and some 25 received two doses of the MenACWY control vaccine. Trial participants were enrolled by age into 18-55, 56-69 and 70-plus year subgroups, with around 140, 26 and 57 TCR-sequenced participants respectively.

General study outcomes and caveats: A significant rise in spike-specific TCR breadth and depth was observed after two AZD1222 doses relative to day 0 and relative to MenACWY recipients. Because no samples from the day 14 peak response were available, repertoires could be characterized only after the peak T cell response. Participants were mostly white British and included more females than males, and it was suggested by the authors that clonal diversity may have been underestimated. Conclusions about previously exposed vaccinees are limited, since just five or six AZD1222 recipients were seropositive for SARS-CoV-2 at baseline. Reportedly, close to half of the unique spike-specific TCRs recognized epitopes lying outside the regions that are mutated in the B.1.351 and B.1.1.7 variants. Vaccine-associated CD4 TCRs spanned the whole spike protein, with dominant responses in regions 160-218 and 743-854. The 56-69-year group was small, and its depth increase did not reach significance, likely because of low power.

The junction shows trimming of 4 bases on V and 0 bases on J, and the gene matches do not reach 6 bases of it. The germline V gene yields SQVTM for CDR1 and ANQGSEA for CDR2. The CDR3 contains 16 residues, cysteine and phenylalanine counted. Only CDR3 DNA is held: 48 bases, read in frame from base 1. The sample's time point label, decoded: baseline before first vaccination. The treatment or condition label for this specimen denotes: meningococcal conjugate vaccine given as trial control. Vaccinee samples came from UK trials COV001 and COV002, including a single-blind randomized controlled phase 2/3 trial of AZD1222 (ChAdOx1 nCoV-19) in healthy adults. Trial participant PBMC samples were collected at day 0 and day 28 after the second dose for TCRbeta chain sequencing. The CDR3 regions of human TCRbeta chains were analyzed by immunosequencing. As for the original processing: TCRs in the repertoires were matched against a reference library of SARS-CoV-2-specific TCRs that had been generated with the MIRA antigen-specificity platform. Breadth meant the fraction of unique TCRs that were SARS-CoV-2-associated, whereas depth meant the fraction of total T cells that were SARS-CoV-2-associated. Using the MIRA data, each spike-specific TCR was mapped to the spike region that the TCR reacts to and placed in a CD4 or CD8 class. Log10-transformed breadth and depth values were compared by one-way ANOVA with Sidak's multiple comparisons tests. What TCRdb holds here is the immuneACCESS table cut down to in-frame rearrangements. Part of the clones is not present; checked against another copy, under half of the missing clones reflect an unresolved V gene, and the others are unexplained. That table is the source of V, J and clone size, and D and trimming were worked out from the DNA. The sample contains some 200,000 clones, about 93% of them found a single time. The ten largest clones add up to roughly 0.99% of the sample.

In the case of this clone: Its recognized antigen is unknown. Base qualities were left out, and no much larger clone turns up one base away.

The V and J genes are TRBV29-1 and TRBJ2-1; 10 middle bases align to TRBD1. This sequence originates from an adult in good health. Sequencing was performed on peripheral blood, taken on day 0 of MenACWY control vaccination. The base sequence is TGCAGCGTTGGGGGGACAGGGGTGAGCTCCTACAATGAGCAGTTCTTC. Protein translation: CSVGGTGVSSYNEQFF.